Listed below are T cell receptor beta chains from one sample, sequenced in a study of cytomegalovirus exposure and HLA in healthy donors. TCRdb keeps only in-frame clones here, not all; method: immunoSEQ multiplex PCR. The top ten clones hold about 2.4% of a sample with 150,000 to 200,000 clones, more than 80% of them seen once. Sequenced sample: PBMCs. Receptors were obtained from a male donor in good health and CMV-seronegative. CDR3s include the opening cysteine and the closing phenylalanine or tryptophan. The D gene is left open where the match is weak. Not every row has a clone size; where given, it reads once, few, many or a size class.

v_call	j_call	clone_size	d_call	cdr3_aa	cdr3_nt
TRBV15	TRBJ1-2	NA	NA	CATSRDRQDGYTF	TGTGCCACCAGCAGAGATCGGCAGGATGGCTACACCTTC
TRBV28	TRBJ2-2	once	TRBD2	CASSYGLAGVPGELFF	TGTGCCAGCAGTTATGGACTAGCGGGAGTCCCCGGGGAGCTGTTTTTT
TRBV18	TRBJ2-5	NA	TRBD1	CASSSRTGAQETQYF	TGTGCCAGCTCAAGTCGGACAGGGGCCCAAGAGACCCAGTACTTC
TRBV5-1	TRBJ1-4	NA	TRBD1	CASSPAGTGNEKLFF	TGCGCCAGCAGCCCGGCCGGGACAGGGAATGAAAAACTGTTTTTT
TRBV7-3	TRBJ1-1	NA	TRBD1	CASSLTGQGGTEAFF	TGTGCCAGCAGCTTAACCGGACAGGGGGGTACTGAAGCTTTCTTT
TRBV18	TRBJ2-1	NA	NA	CASSPRGAVYNEQFF	TGTGCCAGCTCACCTCGGGGGGCGGTCTACAATGAGCAGTTCTTC
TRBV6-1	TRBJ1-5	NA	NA	CASSPTVDQPQHF	TGTGCCAGCAGCCCTACCGTAGATCAGCCCCAGCATTTT
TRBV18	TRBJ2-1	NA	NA	CASSPVSEQFF	TGTGCCAGCTCCCCCGTGTCTGAGCAGTTCTTC
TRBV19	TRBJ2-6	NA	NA	CASSTLPGDGSSGANVLTF	TGTGCCAGTAGTACCCTTCCCGGGGACGGGAGCTCTGGGGCCAACGTCCTGACTTTC
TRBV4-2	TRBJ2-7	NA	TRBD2	CASSQTEAGPYEQYF	TGTGCCAGCAGCCAAACAGAAGCGGGACCCTACGAGCAGTACTTC
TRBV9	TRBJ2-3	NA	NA	CASSVAPGDTQYF	TGTGCCAGCAGCGTAGCTCCAGGAGATACGCAGTATTTT
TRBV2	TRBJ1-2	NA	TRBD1	CASSLNPLDRSLYGYTF	TGTGCCAGCAGTCTTAACCCCCTGGACAGGTCCCTCTATGGCTACACCTTC